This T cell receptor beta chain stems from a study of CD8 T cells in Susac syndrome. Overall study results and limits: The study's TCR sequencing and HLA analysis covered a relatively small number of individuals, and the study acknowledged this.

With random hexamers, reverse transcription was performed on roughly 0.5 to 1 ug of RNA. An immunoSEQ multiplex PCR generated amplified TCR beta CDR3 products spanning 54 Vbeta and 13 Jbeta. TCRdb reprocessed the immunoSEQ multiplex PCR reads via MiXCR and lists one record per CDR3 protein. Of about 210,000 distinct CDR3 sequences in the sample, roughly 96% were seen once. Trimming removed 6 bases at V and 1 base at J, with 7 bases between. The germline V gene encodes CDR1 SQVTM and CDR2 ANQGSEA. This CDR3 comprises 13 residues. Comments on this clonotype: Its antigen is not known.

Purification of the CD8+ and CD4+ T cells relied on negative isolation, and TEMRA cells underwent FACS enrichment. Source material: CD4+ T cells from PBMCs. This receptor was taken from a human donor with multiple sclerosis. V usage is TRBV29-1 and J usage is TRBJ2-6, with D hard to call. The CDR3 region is CSVAGSGANVLTF. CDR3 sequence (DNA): TGCAGCGTGGCCGGGTCTGGGGCCAACGTCCTGACTTTC. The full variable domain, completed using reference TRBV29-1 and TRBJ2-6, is SAVISQKPSRDICQRGTSLTIQCQVDSQVTMMFWYRQQPGQSLTLIATANQGSEATYESGFVIDKFPISRPNLTFSTLTVSNMSPEDSSIYLCSVAGSGANVLTFGAGSRLTVL.